This T cell receptor beta chain was retrieved from a study of T cells in Graves' hyperthyroidism and ophthalmopathy. With V trimmed by 3 bases and J by 2 bases, 4 bases remained unmatched. CDR3 length equals 14 residues. This clonotype was observed at least ten times. There were TCR beta CDR3 regions amplified from RNA transcripts. The HTBI set primed first-round TCR CDR3 RT-PCR. Each CDR3 protein gets one entry after TCRdb re-called the multiplex PCR reads with MiXCR. The table shows approximately 370,000 distinct CDR3 sequences, with about a sixth occurring only once. Sequenced input: blood. The chain recombines TRBV12-3 or TRBV12-4 with TRBJ2-7, with 7 positions matching TRBD2. The source of this sequence is a woman in her twenties or thirties with Graves' hyperthyroidism that later progressed to Graves' ophthalmopathy. Written as DNA, the CDR3 is TGTGCCAGCAGTTTGCAGCGGGGTCCCTACGAGCAGTACTTC. Residues: CASSLQRGPYEQYF.